This T cell receptor (beta chain) appears in the sequencing data of a study of beta chain features in type 1 diabetes. The ends were cut back, 2 bases at V and 6 bases at J, with 11 bases in the middle. The V gene's germline CDR1 is MNHEY and CDR2 SVGAGI. This CDR3 contains 14 residues. General study points: Shorter TCRB CDR3s, moderately but significantly so, were found in Type 1 diabetes patients in all four CD4+ subsets. Among patients, naive, central memory and Treg TCRB repertoires appeared more similar than among healthy donors.

Staining for CD45RO/CCR7/CD25/CD127/CD95/CD27 allowed sorting of CD4+ naive, central memory, regulatory and stem cell-like memory cells. Expressed TCRB transcripts were sequenced after all isolated RNA was converted to cDNA. The repertoire was sequenced with immunoSEQ multiplex PCR; TCRdb's copy has only in-frame clones and lacks some. Of roughly 180,000 clones in the sample, approximately 7.9% were seen once. This clone was seen a few times. The antigen remains undetermined. Sequenced material: central memory CD4+ T cells from blood. The clonotype comes from a man aged 18-30 years with type 1 diabetes. The chain is built from TRBV6-5 and TRBJ2-1, with D unresolved. CDR3 sequence: CASSYGKTSNEQFF. The DNA of the CDR3 is TGTGCCAGCAGTTACGGTAAAACGAGCAATGAGCAGTTCTTC.